This T cell receptor (beta chain) was sequenced for a study of identifying expanded T cells in peripheral blood. Study results and caveats: Technical replicates showed around 1.2 changed clones; roughly two weeks about 16; four weeks 19.

About this clone itself: Antigen: not known.

Collection occurred without any documented infections or immune events in donors. Clones were sequenced by immunoSEQ multiplex PCR, and TCRdb holds only the in-frame ones, with some missing. The sample carries 80,000 or so clones, approximately 85% recorded once. Specimen: blood. This receptor was identified in a person aged 18 to 69 in good health.

In DNA, the CDR3 is TGTGCCAGCAGCAGAAGACAGGGAGGCTATGGCTACACCTTC. It encodes CASSRRQGGYGYTF. This chain connects TRBV5-6 to TRBJ1-2; 7 positions match TRBD1. CDR1 SGHDT and CDR2 YYEEEE come from the germline V gene. The CDR3 loop spans 14 amino acids. V was clipped by 4 bases and J by 4 bases; unmatched bases: 7.